This TCR beta chain is drawn from a study of blood T cell repertoires in COVID-19. The ends were cut back, 1 base at V and 10 bases at J, with 12 bases in the middle. CDR3 length equals 14 residues. Germline-derived CDR1 and CDR2 are SGDLS and YYNGEE. Enrollees, about 18 to 89 years old, lived in about two dozen US areas. Here immunoSEQ multiplex PCR was the method, and the copy in TCRdb shows in-frame clones only, minus some. Of 250,000 to 350,000 clones listed, about 87% are singletons. The source is a woman in her forties or fifties who had recovered from COVID-19. The chain couples TRBV9 to TRBJ1-6, with D hard to call. Material: PBMCs or T cells enriched from blood (not recorded which). CDR3 DNA: TGTGCCAGCAGCGTAAGACCTAGCGAGTCACCCCTCCACTTT. Protein: CASSVRPSESPLHF.